What follows are 25 T cell receptor beta chains derived from one specimen sequenced in a study. Using its own MiXCR run on the RT-PCR reads, TCRdb lists one record per CDR3 protein. The data show 550,000 to 750,000 distinct CDR3 sequences, approximately 15% seen once. Sequences were obtained from memory CD4+ T cells from blood. The receptors originated from a female donor in good health, serving as a healthy control.

V usage is TRBV12-3 or TRBV12-4 and J usage is TRBJ2-1, with a possible D match to TRBD2 (6 bases). The CDR3 runs to 14 residues. V was shortened by 5 bases and J by 7 bases, with 15 bases between the two germline ends. The DNA of the CDR3 is TGTGCCAGCAGTCCGACCGGGACTGAAAATGAGCAGTTCTTC. As protein: CASSPTGTENEQFF.

The table lists this clonotype with a few counts. The chain has TRBV5-4 and TRBJ2-1; either TRBD1 or TRBD2 may supply D (5 bases each). V gave up 4 bases and J gave up 8 bases, with 13 bases separating them. The CDR3 is 13 amino acids. CDR1 and CDR2 from the germline V gene are SGHNT and YYREEE (reference sequence). CDR3 protein: CASSPGPDYEQFF. As DNA, the CDR3 is TGTGCCAGCAGCCCGGGACCAGACTATGAGCAGTTCTTC.

This clonotype turned up a few times. The chain uses TRBV7-9 and TRBJ2-7; D is tentatively TRBD1 or TRBD2 (5 bases each). V was clipped by 1 base and J by 4 bases, with 14 bases between them. The CDR3 spans 15 residues. Germline V lookup: CDR1 SEHNR, CDR2 FQNEAQ (reference sequence). This CDR3 is CASSLGWDGLYEQYF. CDR3 coding DNA: TGTGCCAGCAGCTTAGGTTGGGACGGCTTGTACGAGCAGTACTTC.

CDR3 coding DNA: TGTGCCAGCACCCAAGCGGGAGCCTACGAGCAGTACTTC. Its translation is CASTQAGAYEQYF. The rearrangement joins TRBV28 to TRBJ2-7; 8 nucleotides align to TRBD2. Trimming took 7 bases from V and 2 from J; bases not matched to a gene: 4. The CDR3 consists of 13 residues. CDR1 and CDR2 from the germline V gene are MDHEN and SYDVKM.

There are a few counts of this clonotype. The chain is built from TRBV6-5 and TRBJ2-5; maybe TRBD1 (6 bases). From germline, CDR1 is MNHEY and CDR2 SVGAGI. The CDR3 has 14 residues. V gave up 4 bases and J gave up 0 bases, with 9 bases separating them. Written as DNA, the CDR3 is TGTGCCAGCAGTTTCGACAGGTACCAAGAGACCCAGTACTTC. Amino acid sequence: CASSFDRYQETQYF.

The CDR3 sequence: CASSLGPGLGEQFF. The CDR3 nucleotides are TGTGCCAGCAGTTTGGGACCAGGTCTGGGGGAGCAGTTCTTC. This chain joins TRBV6-6 and TRBJ2-1, with D perhaps given as TRBD1 or TRBD2 (5 bases each). CDR1 MNHNY and CDR2 SVGAGI come from the germline V gene (reference sequence). The CDR3 extends over 14 amino acids. Deletions cut 4 bases from V and 10 bases from J, with 17 bases between.

This clonotype was seen a few times. The genes are TRBV7-3 and TRBJ2-7; 10 nucleotides match TRBD1. V dropped 5 bases and J dropped 4; count of bases not matched to a gene: 17. The CDR3 spans 18 residues. Germline V CDR1 and CDR2: SGHTA, FQGTGA. The CDR3 DNA reads TGTGCCAGCAGCCTCCCTTTTGTGAGGGACAGGGGTTCGTACGAGCAGTACTTC. This codes for CASSLPFVRDRGSYEQYF.

The J gene is TRBJ2-2, the V gene TRBV7-3; the D gene could be TRBD1 or TRBD2 (5 bases each). The germline V and J ends were trimmed by 5 bases and 6 bases, with 13 bases remaining between them. CDR1 and CDR2 (germline): SGHTA, FQGTGA. The CDR3 runs to 14 residues. The CDR3 DNA reads as TGTGCCAGCAGCCCCGGGACCTACCCCGGGGAGCTGTTTTTT. Translated, it gives CASSPGTYPGELFF.

The table lists this clonotype with many counts. The rearrangement links TRBV20-1 to TRBJ2-7, with D hard to call. The CDR3 loop spans 13 amino acids. The V and J ends lost 5 bases and 2 bases respectively, with 13 bases between them. Germline V gives CDR1 DFQATT, CDR2 SNEGSKA (reference sequence). Written as DNA, the CDR3 is TGCAGTGCTCCCCGTGGAAACGCCTACGAGCAGTACTTC. It encodes CSAPRGNAYEQYF.

This clonotype has ten or more counts. This chain links TRBV20-1 with TRBJ1-1; a weak D match, TRBD1 (6 bases). This CDR3 has 12 amino acids. In germline, CDR1 is DFQATT, CDR2 SNEGSKA (reference sequence). V shed 3 bases and J shed 10 bases, with 15 bases lying between them. The CDR3 region has the DNA TGCAGTGCTAGCACAGGGCCAGAAACAGCTTTCTTT. Translated, it gives CSASTGPETAFF.

This clonotype was found a few times. The chain joins TRBV7-2 to TRBJ2-1, with unresolved D. The V gene lost 5 bases and the J gene lost 0 bases, with 14 bases spanning the gap. The CDR3 loop spans 16 amino acids. Germline V gene sequence: CDR1 SGHTA, CDR2 FQGNSA. Here the CDR3 DNA reads TGTGCCAGCAGCCGAACCGCAGACACCTCCTACAATGAGCAGTTCTTC. This sequence encodes CASSRTADTSYNEQFF.

This clonotype was observed a few times. J is TRBJ2-1 and V is TRBV7-3; D perhaps matches TRBD2 (5 bases). CDR1 is SGHTA, CDR2 FQGTGA, per germline. V lost 4 bases and J 1 base, leaving 8 bases between the germline ends. The CDR3 consists of 14 residues. CDR3 DNA sequence: TGTGCCAGCAGCTATACTAGTTCCTACAATGAGCAGTTCTTC. This codes for CASSYTSSYNEQFF.

About this clonotype: A read error is possible here, since a much larger clone lies one base away. This chain uses TRBV5-1 with TRBJ2-3; tentative D call: TRBD2 (6 bases). Trimming cost V 0 bases and J 4 bases, with 15 bases left between them. CDR1 SGHRS and CDR2 YFSETQ come from the germline V gene. CDR3 size: 16 residues. The DNA for the CDR3 is TGCGCCAGCAGCTTGGGTGAGGGAGGAGTTTCAGATACGCAGTATTTT. It encodes CASSLGEGGVSDTQYF.

The chain combines TRBV6-6 with TRBJ1-4; 9 bases are a match to TRBD1. Germline-derived CDR1 and CDR2 are MNHNY and SVGAGI (reference sequence). The CDR3 consists of 14 residues. The ends lost 2 bases at V and 7 bases at J; junction bases unmatched: 2. CDR3: CASSYGTGFEKLFF. The CDR3 DNA follows: TGTGCCAGCAGTTACGGGACAGGGTTTGAAAAACTGTTTTTT.

The chain joins TRBV5-1 to TRBJ1-1; 8 nucleotides line up with TRBD1. This CDR3 has 15 residues. Trimming removed 3 bases from V and 5 bases from J; junction bases left unmatched: 9. Germline CDR1 is SGHRS and CDR2 is YFSETQ. CDR3 residues: CASSSGQGLITEAFF. As DNA, the CDR3 is TGCGCCAGCAGCTCAGGACAGGGATTAATTACTGAAGCTTTCTTT. The complete variable domain, with remaining parts taken from reference TRBV5-1 and TRBJ1-1, reads KAGVTQTPRYLIKTRGQQVTLSCSPISGHRSVSWYQQTPGQGLQFLFEYFSETQRNKGNFPGRFSGRQFSNSRSEMNVSTLELGDSALYLCASSSGQGLITEAFFGQGTRLTVV.

This clonotype has only a few counts. The genes are TRBV20-1 and TRBJ1-1; no definite D call. V shed 4 bases and J shed 7 bases, with 10 bases lying between them. This CDR3 contains 11 residues. CDR1 is DFQATT and CDR2 is SNEGSKA in the germline V gene (reference sequence). The CDR3 sequence is CSAMDQSEAFF. CDR3 sequence (DNA): TGCAGTGCTATGGATCAGAGTGAAGCTTTCTTT.

The CDR3 nucleotides read TGTGCCAGCAGTTTAATAGGGGAGGAGACCCAGTACTTC. Protein product: CASSLIGEETQYF. The rearrangement links TRBV28 to TRBJ2-5; D assignment may be TRBD1 or TRBD2 (5 bases each). There are 13 residues in the CDR3. Germline-derived CDR1 and CDR2 are MDHEN and SYDVKM. Trimming took off 2 bases at V and 5 bases at J, with 9 bases between the two ends. Variable domain in full (rest from reference TRBV28 and TRBJ2-5): DVKVTQSSRYLVKRTGEKVFLECVQDMDHENMFWYRQDPGLGLRLIYFSYDVKMKEKGDIPEGYSVSREKKERFSLILESASTNQTSMYLCASSLIGEETQYFGPGTRLLVL.

This clonotype was picked up a small number of times. The chain joins TRBV29-1 to TRBJ2-2; D unresolved. The CDR3 totals 12 residues. V lost 5 bases and J 6 bases, leaving 10 bases between the germline ends. Looked up from germline, CDR1 is SQVTM and CDR2 is ANQGSEA. CDR3 in amino acids: CSVPGVAGELFF. The DNA for the CDR3 is TGCAGCGTTCCTGGGGTGGCCGGGGAGCTGTTTTTT.

The table lists this clonotype with many counts. CDR3 loop: CANRDAGSSGNTIYF. For the CDR3, the DNA is TGTGCCAACCGGGACGCGGGTTCCTCTGGAAACACCATATATTTT. The chain is built from TRBV10-3 and TRBJ1-3; a weak D match, TRBD1 (5 bases). V was clipped by 10 bases and J by 0 bases, with 16 bases between them. Germline CDR1 reads ENHRY; CDR2 reads SYGVKD. The CDR3 covers 15 residues.

The gene calls are TRBV12-3 or TRBV12-4 and TRBJ1-2; tentative D call: TRBD1 (5 bases). V lost 2 bases and J lost 6, with 16 bases in between. This CDR3 spans 15 amino acids. The CDR3 is CASSLRVGGSDGYTF. DNA for the CDR3: TGTGCCAGCAGTTTACGTGTCGGGGGTTCGGATGGCTACACCTTC.

This clonotype was found many times. V is TRBV20-1 and J is TRBJ2-2, with TRBD2 as a possible D gene (6 bases). Germline V gene lookup returns CDR1 DFQATT and CDR2 SNEGSKA (reference sequence). The V end lost 3 bases, the J end lost 6 bases, and 11 bases lay between the germline ends. This CDR3 is built from 13 residues. CDR3 nucleotide sequence: TGCAGTGCTAGGCTGACTAGTCCCGGGGAGCTGTTTTTT. Protein sequence: CSARLTSPGELFF.

This clonotype occurred a few times. The rearrangement links TRBV18 to TRBJ1-1, with 11 bases lining up with TRBD1. The CDR3 is made up of 14 amino acids. V lost 3 bases, J lost 7 bases, and 4 bases stayed unmatched. CDR1 is KGHSH and CDR2 is LQKENI in the germline V gene. The CDR3: CASSPGTGGGEAFF. The CDR3 DNA is TGTGCCAGCTCACCCGGGACAGGGGGTGGTGAAGCTTTCTTT.

A few counts support this clonotype. This chain connects TRBV12-3 or TRBV12-4 to TRBJ2-5, with D tentatively TRBD2 (7 bases). This CDR3 spans 15 amino acids. V lost 8 bases, J lost 5 bases, and 21 bases lay in between. Here the CDR3 reads CASRRGGGIGETQYF. In DNA, the CDR3 is TGTGCCAGCCGCCGAGGGGGGGGAATAGGGGAGACCCAGTACTTC.

The rearrangement links TRBV11-2 to TRBJ2-1; D tentatively reads TRBD1 or TRBD2 (5 bases each). This CDR3 has 16 amino acids. V lost 6 bases and J lost 0, with 15 bases in between. Germline V gene sequence: CDR1 SGHAT, CDR2 FQNNGV. CDR3 in amino acids: CASRPWGGGSYNEQFF. In DNA, the CDR3 is TGTGCCAGCAGGCCCTGGGGCGGAGGCTCCTACAATGAGCAGTTCTTC.

The rearrangement joins TRBV2 to TRBJ2-1, with D hard to call. With 6 bases removed from V and 6 bases from J, the gap between germline ends came to 6 bases. This CDR3 comprises 11 residues. The V gene's germline CDR1 is SNHLY and CDR2 FYNNEI. CDR3 in amino acids: CASRYGNEQFF. As DNA, the CDR3 is TGTGCCAGCAGGTATGGCAATGAGCAGTTCTTC.